The rows below give T cell receptor beta chains drawn from one sample of a study of response to subunit inactivated influenza vaccine. TCRdb used MiXCR to reprocess the RT-PCR reads, holding one entry per CDR3 protein. The sample holds under 200,000 distinct CDR3 sequences, approximately 11% seen once. Sequenced material: CD8+ T cells sorted from PBMCs, taken about 23 months after vaccination. Receptors were obtained from a man aged 45 to 70 who received an inactivated influenza vaccine. The CDR3 runs from the conserved cysteine through the conserved F or W. Fields, in order: V gene, D gene, CDR3 length, J gene, clone size, CDR3 protein, CDR3 DNA. A D gene is named only where the DNA matches it firmly. Rows may omit the clone size; those that give it use once, few, many or a size class.

v_gene: TRBV4-3; d_gene: .; len: 15; j_gene: TRBJ1-2; abundance: .; CDR3aa: CASSQDRGAKYGYTF; CDR3nt: TGCGCCAGCAGCCAAGACAGGGGTGCGAAGTATGGCTACACCTTC
v_gene: TRBV7-2; d_gene: TRBD2; len: 16; j_gene: TRBJ2-3; abundance: few; CDR3aa: CASSTRLAGATDTQYF; CDR3nt: TGTGCCAGCAGCACCAGACTAGCGGGAGCTACAGATACGCAGTATTTT
v_gene: TRBV11-2; d_gene: .; len: 17; j_gene: TRBJ1-1; abundance: many; CDR3aa: CASSINRVRAGDTEAFF; CDR3nt: TGTGCCAGCAGCATAAACCGCGTCAGGGCGGGTGACACTGAAGCTTTCTTT
v_gene: TRBV6-1; d_gene: .; len: 16; j_gene: TRBJ1-4; abundance: .; CDR3aa: CASSRLPRLPHEKLFF; CDR3nt: TGTGCCAGCAGCCGACTACCGAGGCTCCCACATGAAAAACTGTTTTTT
v_gene: TRBV30; d_gene: .; len: 16; j_gene: TRBJ2-1; abundance: .; CDR3aa: CAWSDLIEGKGDEQFF; CDR3nt: TGTGCCTGGAGTGACTTAATTGAGGGTAAGGGCGATGAGCAGTTCTTC
v_gene: TRBV12-3/TRBV12-4; d_gene: .; len: 16; j_gene: TRBJ2-5; abundance: many; CDR3aa: CASSFSLRGRAETQYF; CDR3nt: TGTGCCAGCAGTTTTTCGTTACGGGGGCGGGCAGAGACCCAGTACTTC
v_gene: TRBV28; d_gene: .; len: 14; j_gene: TRBJ1-5; abundance: .; CDR3aa: CASSWSGGDQPQHF; CDR3nt: TGTGCCAGCAGTTGGTCGGGGGGCGATCAGCCCCAGCATTTT
v_gene: TRBV27; d_gene: .; len: 14; j_gene: TRBJ2-7; abundance: .; CDR3aa: CASSLSNSYDEQYF; CDR3nt: TGTGCCAGCAGTTTATCGAACAGCTACGACGAGCAGTACTTC
v_gene: TRBV27; d_gene: .; len: 15; j_gene: TRBJ2-3; abundance: .; CDR3aa: CASSKVVTSTDTQYF; CDR3nt: TGTGCCAGCAGCAAGGTGGTGACTAGCACAGATACGCAGTATTTT
v_gene: TRBV4-1; d_gene: .; len: 13; j_gene: TRBJ1-1; abundance: many; CDR3aa: CASSPGMNTEAFF; CDR3nt: TGCGCCAGCAGCCCAGGGATGAACACTGAAGCTTTCTTT
v_gene: TRBV10-1; d_gene: TRBD1; len: 22; j_gene: TRBJ2-1; abundance: few; CDR3aa: CASSDQTFTGTVKFGLYNEQFF; CDR3nt: TGCGCCAGCAGTGATCAGACTTTCACCGGGACAGTGAAATTTGGGCTTTACAATGAGCAGTTCTTC
v_gene: TRBV14; d_gene: TRBD2; len: 14; j_gene: TRBJ2-7; abundance: .; CDR3aa: CASSQVSGSYEQYF; CDR3nt: TGTGCCAGCAGCCAAGTTAGCGGGAGCTACGAGCAGTACTTC